These 25 T cell receptor beta chains came from one sample sequenced in a study of graft-versus-host responses after intestinal transplantation. The repertoire was sequenced with immunoSEQ multiplex PCR; TCRdb's copy has only in-frame clones and lacks some. The sample records 85,000 to 100,000 clones, roughly 91% being singletons. Which antigens these TCRs recognize remains unknown. The starting material was unstimulated CD8+ T cells sorted from spleen or lymph node cells, obtained before intestinal transplant. The receptors shown here come from a human donor who received an intestinal transplant.

The chain couples TRBV7-9 to TRBJ1-1, with D tentatively TRBD1 (6 bases). Germline V gene lookup returns CDR1 SEHNR and CDR2 FQNEAQ (reference sequence). This CDR3 comprises 16 residues. Trimming removed 3 bases from V and 1 base from J, with 15 bases in between. The DNA of the CDR3 is TGTGCCAGCAGCTTTACCGGCGGACAGTCGAACACTGAAGCTTTCTTT. It codes for CASSFTGGQSNTEAFF. Filled out from reference TRBV7-9 and TRBJ1-1, the complete variable domain reads DTGVSQNPRHKITKRGQNVTFRCDPISEHNRLYWYRQTLGQGPEFLTYFQNEAQLEKSRLLSDRFSAERPKGSFSTLEIQRTEQGDSAMYLCASSFTGGQSNTEAFFGQGTRLTVV.

The chain uses TRBV5-1 and TRBJ1-5, with TRBD1 matching over 11 bases. The CDR3 is 15 residues long. Losses at the gene ends were 3 bases for V and 5 bases for J; bases not matched to a gene: 4. Germline CDR1 is SGHRS and CDR2 is YFSETQ. The CDR3 nucleotides are TGCGCCAGCAGCTCGCCGGACAGGGGGCATCAGCCCCAGCATTTT. It yields the protein CASSSPDRGHQPQHF.

The V and J genes are TRBV10-2 and TRBJ1-1, with 8 nucleotides matching TRBD1. The CDR3 has 14 residues. Germline CDR1 WSHSY, CDR2 SAAADI. Germline trimming cut 3 bases from V and 5 bases from J; bases unmatched to any gene: 5. In DNA, the CDR3 is TGCGCCAGCAGTGATCAGGGGGCGCGGACTGAAGCTTTCTTT. Its protein is CASSDQGARTEAFF.

The chain employs TRBV19 and TRBJ2-1; 11 bases map to TRBD1. The length of the CDR3 is 16 residues. Germline values: CDR1 LNHDA, CDR2 SQIVND (reference sequence). The V segment lost 7 bases and the J segment 8 bases; nucleotides outside the gene matches: 13. The CDR3 coding sequence is TGTGCCAGTACTCCGAACCGGGACAGGGGGGTCCATGAGCAGTTCTTC. Amino acids: CASTPNRDRGVHEQFF.

The rearrangement uses TRBV7-6 and TRBJ2-3; D is ambiguous. CDR3 length equals 12 residues. CDR1 and CDR2 from the germline V gene are SGHVS and FNYEAQ. V lost 3 bases, J lost 3 bases, and 4 bases lay in between. The CDR3 DNA reads TGTGCCAGCAGCTTTTTAACAGATACGCAGTATTTT. It translates to CASSFLTDTQYF.

This chain links TRBV21-1 with TRBJ2-1; TRBD1 was called by the table and not checked on the DNA. TRBV21-1 is a documented pseudogene. CDR3 length equals 16 residues. CDR3 protein: CASSSPPGQGGHEQFF. The CDR3 nucleotides read TGTGCCAGCAGCAGCCCCCCCGGACAGGGAGGGCATGAGCAGTTCTTC.

This clone was recorded a few times. This chain joins TRBV4-3 and TRBJ1-3; the D is unclear. This CDR3 is 15 amino acids long. The V and J ends lost 0 bases and 0 bases respectively, with 6 bases between them. Germline V gene sequence: CDR1 LGHNA, CDR2 YSLEER. In DNA, the CDR3 is TGCGCCAGCAGCCAAGATGGCAGCTCTGGAAACACCATATATTTT. This codes for CASSQDGSSGNTIYF.

This chain uses TRBV7-6 with TRBJ2-7, with a possible D match to TRBD1 (6 bases). The CDR3 sequence is 14 residues long. V dropped 5 bases and J dropped 6 bases, with 17 bases sitting between them. The germline V gene encodes CDR1 SGHVS and CDR2 FNYEAQ. For the CDR3, the DNA is TGTGCCAGCAGCGATCCGGACAGAAGGAGCGAGCAGTACTTC. Translating gives CASSDPDRRSEQYF. Full variable domain (missing parts from reference TRBV7-6 and TRBJ2-7): GAGVSQSPRYKVTKRGQDVALRCDPISGHVSLYWYRQALGQGPEFLTYFNYEAQQDKSGLPNDRFSAERPEGSISTLTIQRTEQRDSAMYRCASSDPDRRSEQYFGPGTRLTVT.

This chain connects TRBV30 to TRBJ1-2; D gene unclear. The CDR3 has 12 amino acids. The V gene's germline CDR1 is GTSNPN and CDR2 SVGIG (reference sequence). The ends were cut back, 4 bases at V and 0 bases at J, with 6 bases in the middle. This CDR3 reads CAWIEANYGYTF. The CDR3 nucleotides read TGTGCCTGGATTGAGGCTAACTATGGCTACACCTTC. Based on the CDR3 plus reference TRBV30 and TRBJ1-2, the full variable domain is SQTIHQWPATLVQPVGSPLSLECTVEGTSNPNLYWYRQAAGRGLQLLFYSVGIGQISSEVPQNLSASRPQDRQFILSSKKLLLSDSGFYLCAWIEANYGYTFGSGTRLTVV.

This chain joins TRBV5-5 and TRBJ2-7, with 9 bases aligning to TRBD1. V trimming: 2 bases; J trimming: 4 bases; junction bases outside the gene matches: 7. The CDR3 is 15 residues long. Germline CDR1 and CDR2: SGHKS and YYEKEE (reference sequence). This CDR3 reads CASSLGAGQGYEQYF. CDR3 DNA: TGTGCCAGCAGCTTAGGAGCGGGACAGGGTTACGAGCAGTACTTC.

This clone has only one observation. V gene TRBV4-3 combines with J gene TRBJ2-7; D unresolved. Germline loops: CDR1 LGHNA, CDR2 YSLEER. V was shortened by 0 bases and J by 5 bases, with 20 bases between the two germline ends. The CDR3 runs 17 residues. The CDR3 sequence: CASSQDLWSVRWDEQYF. The CDR3 DNA follows: TGCGCCAGCAGCCAAGATCTGTGGAGTGTTAGGTGGGACGAGCAGTACTTC.

The genes are TRBV14 and TRBJ1-2; TRBD1 might be the D (5 bases). Germline CDR1 is SGHDN and CDR2 is FVKESK. Deletions cut 4 bases from V and 2 bases from J, with 8 bases between. This CDR3 contains 13 residues. The CDR3 is CASSPYRNYGYTF. CDR3 in DNA: TGTGCCAGCAGCCCCTACAGGAACTATGGCTACACCTTC.

The table lists this clone with a count of one. This chain connects TRBV5-1 to TRBJ2-1, with 9 bases matching TRBD2. The CDR3 runs 16 residues. V was pared by 4 bases and J by 0 bases, with 5 bases of the junction left unmatched. Germline V gene lookup returns CDR1 SGHRS and CDR2 YFSETQ. CDR3 sequence (DNA): TGCGCCAGCAGCCCGGTTAGCGGGAGCTCCTACAATGAGCAGTTCTTC. It translates to CASSPVSGSSYNEQFF.

The chain uses TRBV6-5 and TRBJ2-2, with TRBD2 identical over 8 bases. Germline lookup yields CDR1 MNHEY and CDR2 SVGAGI. The CDR3 sequence is 16 residues long. With V trimmed by 6 bases and J by 6 bases, 12 bases remained unmatched. The DNA of the CDR3 is TGTGCCAGCAGATACCTAGCGGGTATGACCCCCGGGGAGCTGTTTTTT. Amino acids: CASRYLAGMTPGELFF.

This clone has a single count. The chain carries TRBV11-2 and TRBJ2-7; TRBD1 might be the D (5 bases). Germline V CDR1 and CDR2: SGHAT, FQNNGV. The CDR3 runs to 13 residues. Trimming cost V 5 bases and J 0 bases, with 8 bases left between them. The CDR3 DNA sequence: TGTGCCAGCAGCCGGACACCCTCCTACGAGCAGTACTTC. The encoded protein is CASSRTPSYEQYF.

This clone was seen a single time. The J gene is TRBJ1-3, the V gene TRBV10-3; TRBD1 agrees at 7 bases. The germline gives CDR1 ENHRY, CDR2 SYGVKD. This CDR3 comprises 14 residues. The CDR3 nucleotides are TGTGCAGTACCCGGGGACAGCTCTGGAAACACCATATATTTT. This codes for CAVPGDSSGNTIYF.

This CDR3 reads CASSLSAGTTDTQYF. The DNA of the CDR3 is TGTGCCAGCAGCTTGTCCGCGGGGACCACAGATACGCAGTATTTT. This chain connects TRBV5-8 to TRBJ2-3; the D gene is possibly TRBD2 (6 bases). There are 15 residues in the CDR3. The V and J ends lost 1 base and 2 bases respectively, with 11 bases between them. From germline, CDR1 is SGHTS and CDR2 YDEGEE.

As DNA, the CDR3 is TGCGCCAGCAGCTTGGGACAGGGGGATCAGCCCCAGCATTTT. Translating gives CASSLGQGDQPQHF. The chain joins TRBV5-1 to TRBJ1-5; 9 bases match TRBD1. This CDR3 spans 14 amino acids. Germline V gives CDR1 SGHRS, CDR2 YFSETQ. V was clipped by 0 bases and J by 5 bases; unmatched bases: 0.

This clone was observed a few times. The chain is built from TRBV2 and TRBJ1-1; a weak D match, TRBD1 (5 bases). Trimming left V 6 bases short and J 4 bases short, with 18 bases between. The CDR3 loop spans 15 amino acids. Germline V CDR1 and CDR2: SNHLY, FYNNEI. CDR3 DNA sequence: TGTGCCAGCAGCCCGGGCTTGGGGGGGAGCACTGAAGCTTTCTTT. This translates into CASSPGLGGSTEAFF.

The chain is built from TRBV6-5 and TRBJ2-3; 8 positions agree with TRBD2. The trim removed 2 bases at V and 0 bases at J, leaving 4 bases unmatched. CDR1 is MNHEY, CDR2 SVGAGI, per germline. The CDR3 consists of 16 residues. The CDR3 loop reads CASSYGGGISTDTQYF. In DNA form, the CDR3 reads TGTGCCAGCAGTTACGGCGGGGGGATAAGCACAGATACGCAGTATTTT.

The chain links TRBV23-1 to TRBJ1-3; D gene unclear. TRBV23-1 is classed as an ORF, of uncertain function. The CDR3 covers 14 residues. V lost 8 bases to trimming and J lost 1 base, with 12 bases between them. The CDR3 is CASVRGLSGNTIYF. The CDR3 DNA sequence: TGCGCCAGCGTCCGCGGGCTTTCTGGAAACACCATATATTTT.

The chain couples TRBV29-1 to TRBJ2-7, with D possibly TRBD1 on 6 matching bases. The germline CDR1 and CDR2 sequences are SQVTM and ANQGSEA. Between the trimmed V and J ends, which lost 5 bases and 0 bases, there was a span of 11 bases. This CDR3 is built from 13 residues. The DNA for the CDR3 is TGCAGCGTTTCCGGGACAAGCTCCTACGAGCAGTACTTC. The encoded protein is CSVSGTSSYEQYF.

The rearrangement joins TRBV27 to TRBJ2-1; 11 nucleotides align to TRBD1. V gave up 0 bases and J gave up 6 bases; unmatched junction bases: 10. The V gene's germline CDR1 is MNHEY and CDR2 SMNVEV (reference sequence). CDR3 length: 18 residues. The CDR3 DNA sequence: TGTGCCAGCAGTTTATCACCTACTCGGACAGGGGGCCGCAATGAGCAGTTCTTC. Its protein product is CASSLSPTRTGGRNEQFF.

The chain recombines TRBV4-3 with TRBJ2-5; 7 bases align to TRBD1. Germline CDR1 reads LGHNA; CDR2 reads YSLEER. V shed 0 bases and J 9 bases; nucleotides not matched to a gene: 13. The CDR3 length is 16 residues. CDR3 nucleotide sequence: TGCGCCAGCAGCCAAGATAGGGGGCTACTGCCCGCGGCCCAGTACTTC. Translated, it gives CASSQDRGLLPAAQYF.

The chain has TRBV29-1 and TRBJ2-7; possibly TRBD2 for D (6 bases). V lost 1 base and J lost 4, with 14 bases in between. Germline V gene data show CDR1 as SQVTM and CDR2 as ANQGSEA. CDR3 length equals 14 residues. CDR3: CSVEVTRGSYEQYF. The CDR3 DNA reads TGCAGCGTTGAAGTTACGCGGGGTAGTTACGAGCAGTACTTC.